These T cell receptor beta chains were read from a single sample in a study of blood T cell repertoires in COVID-19. The assay was immunoSEQ multiplex PCR, and TCRdb's table has in-frame clones only and misses some. This table holds approximately 97,000 clones, about nine tenths found once. Source material: peripheral blood. All receptors come from a man in his fifties or sixties with acute or convalescent COVID-19. CDR3s include the opening cysteine and the closing phenylalanine or tryptophan. D genes are given only for firm matches. Expanded clones are given a class, and other clones once, few, many or no size at all.

>TRBD1|TRBV5-1|few|TRBJ1-1
CASSLGGTGARNTEAFF
TGCGCCAGCAGCTTGGGAGGGACAGGGGCACGGAACACTGAAGCTTTCTTT
>-|TRBV2|-|TRBJ1-2
CASSEARVGSTF
TGTGCCAGCAGTGAAGCAAGAGTCGGTAGCACCTTC
>TRBD1|TRBV5-4|-|TRBJ2-1
CASSPRSGQNNEQFF
TGTGCCAGCAGCCCGAGATCGGGACAGAACAATGAGCAGTTCTTC
>-|TRBV30|-|TRBJ1-6
CASGGANNSPLHF
TGTGCCTCCGGGGGAGCCAATAATTCACCCCTCCACTTT
>TRBD1|TRBV28|-|TRBJ1-4
CASSTRQGTNEKLFF
TGTGCCAGCAGCACTAGACAGGGAACTAATGAAAAACTGTTTTTT
>TRBD1|TRBV7-2|-|TRBJ1-1
CASSPAGQGRNTEAFF
TGTGCCAGCAGCCCCGCGGGACAGGGCCGGAACACTGAAGCTTTCTTT
>TRBD1|TRBV5-1|-|TRBJ1-2
CATGTESNYGYTF
TGCGCCACCGGGACAGAATCTAACTATGGCTACACCTTC
>TRBD1|TRBV5-6|-|TRBJ1-5
CASSFSGGSNQPQHF
TGTGCCAGCAGCTTCTCAGGGGGGAGCAATCAGCCCCAGCATTTT
>TRBD1|TRBV5-8|-|TRBJ2-1
CASSRGDSHDSEEQFF
TGTGCCAGCAGCCGAGGGGACAGCCATGACTCTGAGGAGCAGTTCTTC
>-|TRBV27|-|TRBJ1-1
CASSLFRGGPMNTEAFF
TGTGCCAGCAGTTTATTCCGCGGGGGTCCGATGAACACTGAAGCTTTCTTT
>TRBD1|TRBV7-9|-|TRBJ1-1
CASSPGQGLNTEAFF
TGTGCCAGCAGTCCTGGACAGGGATTGAACACTGAAGCTTTCTTT
>-|TRBV5-1|-|TRBJ2-7
CASSLGPGTNYEQYF
TGCGCCAGCAGCTTGGGGCCCGGGACAAACTACGAGCAGTACTTC
>-|TRBV5-6|-|TRBJ1-5
CASSLYRETLSNQPQHF
TGTGCCAGCAGCCTATACAGGGAAACCTTAAGCAATCAGCCCCAGCATTTT
>TRBD1|TRBV2|-|TRBJ1-5
CASSLQGFNQPQHF
TGTGCCAGCAGCTTACAGGGGTTTAATCAGCCCCAGCATTTT
>-|TRBV9|-|TRBJ1-5
CASSALGESNQPQHF
TGTGCCAGCAGCGCCCTGGGAGAAAGCAATCAGCCCCAGCATTTT
>TRBD1|TRBV6-6|-|TRBJ1-1
CASSPQGANTEAFF
TGTGCCAGCAGTCCACAGGGGGCGAACACTGAAGCTTTCTTT
>TRBD1|TRBV10-1|-|TRBJ2-1
CASSSRTGTPYNEQFF
TGCGCCAGCAGTTCCAGGACAGGAACACCCTACAATGAGCAGTTCTTC
>-|TRBV7-8|once|TRBJ1-2
CASSLEGWGNNYGYTF
TGTGCCAGCAGCTTAGAGGGGTGGGGCAATAACTATGGCTACACCTTC
>-|TRBV6-5|-|TRBJ2-7
CASSYSLGAHEQYF
TGTGCCAGCAGTTACTCTCTGGGGGCCCACGAGCAGTACTTC
>-|TRBV5-8|-|TRBJ1-1
CASSLRLNTEAFF
TGTGCCAGCAGTCTGAGATTGAACACTGAAGCTTTCTTT
>TRBD1|TRBV9|-|TRBJ1-2
CASSYEGATYGYTF
TGTGCCAGCAGCTACGAGGGGGCTACCTATGGCTACACCTTC
>TRBD1|TRBV7-8|-|TRBJ1-6
CASSPSSQGEISLHF
TGTGCCAGCAGTCCCTCTAGTCAGGGGGAAATTTCCCTCCACTTT
>TRBD2|TRBV7-2|-|TRBJ2-1
CASSYSGGSHNEQFF
TGTGCCAGCAGTTATAGCGGGGGGTCCCACAATGAGCAGTTCTTC
>TRBD2|TRBV20-1|-|TRBJ2-5
CSASPPTSARGETQYF
TGCAGTGCTAGTCCTCCGACTAGCGCGCGGGGAGAGACCCAGTACTTC
>TRBD2|TRBV9|-|TRBJ2-5
CASSVGTSGGYQETQYF
TGTGCCAGCAGCGTAGGGACTAGCGGGGGGTACCAAGAGACCCAGTACTTC
>TRBD1|TRBV5-6|-|TRBJ2-3
CASSDRTGVPDTQYF
TGTGCCAGCAGCGACCGGACAGGGGTGCCAGATACGCAGTATTTT
>-|TRBV7-9|-|TRBJ1-4
CASSSGAGATNEKLFF
TGTGCCAGCAGCTCAGGGGCCGGTGCAACTAATGAAAAACTGTTTTTT
>-|TRBV6-5|-|TRBJ1-3
CASRGGNTIYF
TGTGCCAGCAGGGGAGGGAACACCATATATTTT
>-|TRBV7-8|-|TRBJ2-1
CASSPDRREQFF
TGTGCCAGCAGCCCCGACAGGCGGGAGCAGTTCTTC
>TRBD1|TRBV28|-|TRBJ1-6
CASSQNDRVHSPLHF
TGTGCCAGCAGTCAGAACGACAGGGTTCATTCACCCCTCCACTTT
>TRBD1|TRBV5-1|-|TRBJ1-5
CASSLCGIGDRGYNQPQHF
TGCGCCAGCAGCTTGTGCGGTATAGGGGACAGGGGGTACAATCAGCCCCAGCATTTT
>-|TRBV3-1/TRBV3-2|-|TRBJ2-7
CASSPRTTSYEQYF
TGTGCCAGCAGCCCCCGAACAACCTCCTACGAGCAGTACTTC